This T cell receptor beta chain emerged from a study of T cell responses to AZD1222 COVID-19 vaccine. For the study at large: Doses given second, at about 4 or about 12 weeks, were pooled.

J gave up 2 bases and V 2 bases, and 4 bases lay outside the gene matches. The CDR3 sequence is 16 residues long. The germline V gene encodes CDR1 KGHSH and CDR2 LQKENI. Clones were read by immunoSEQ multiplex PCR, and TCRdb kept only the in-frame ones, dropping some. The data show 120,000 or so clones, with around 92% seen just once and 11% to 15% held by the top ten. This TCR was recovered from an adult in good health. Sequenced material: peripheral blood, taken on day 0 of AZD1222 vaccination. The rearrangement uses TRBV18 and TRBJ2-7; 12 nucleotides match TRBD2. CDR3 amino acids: CASSPKGLAGTYEQYF. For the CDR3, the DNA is TGTGCCAGCTCACCAAAGGGACTAGCGGGTACCTACGAGCAGTACTTC. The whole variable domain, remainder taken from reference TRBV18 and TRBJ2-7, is NAGVMQNPRHLVRRRGQEARLRCSPMKGHSHVYWYRQLPEEGLKFMVYLQKENIIDESGMPKERFSAEFPKEGPSILRIQQVVRGDSAAYFCASSPKGLAGTYEQYFGPGTRLTVT.